The 26 T cell receptor beta chains in this list originate from one sample, sequenced in a study of T cell repertoires in cytomegalovirus infection (dated by TCRdb to the late 2010s). The sample's treatment or condition label, decoded: in vitro stimulation with specific CMV peptide epitopes to enrich CMV-specific T cells. These TCRs are of unknown antigen specificity. Instrument used: Illumina HiSeq 1500. TCRdb redid the processing of the public reads, applying fastp at Q25 and MiXCR, and retained in-frame beta chains. One record per CDR3 amino acid sequence lists the most common genes and DNA. For this sample there are some 500,000 distinct CDR3 sequences; approximately 40% appear just once. The top ten clonotypes cover 40% to 60% of the sample. This sample comprised cultured PBMCs, obtained from culture after CMV antigen stimulation. These receptors came from a human donor in good health (CMV status not recorded). Some clones in this sample may be carry-over from other donors' samples.

The DNA for the CDR3 is TGTGCCAGTAGTATTCTGGGACTAGCGGCACTCGACTCCGATGAGCAGTTCTTC. The encoded protein is CASSILGLAALDSDEQFF. The chain has TRBV19 and TRBJ2-1, with 11 nucleotides matching TRBD2. From germline, CDR1 is LNHDA and CDR2 SQIVND (reference sequence). There are 18 residues in the CDR3. With V trimmed by 3 bases and J by 8 bases, 15 bases remained unmatched.

The genes are TRBV12-5 and TRBJ2-3; D tentatively reads TRBD1 or TRBD2 (6 bases each). Trimming took off 0 bases at V and 2 bases at J, with 12 bases between the two ends. Germline V CDR1 and CDR2: LGHNT, FRNRAP. This CDR3 is built from 16 residues. CDR3 DNA: TGTGCTAGTGGTTTGGTACAAGGGGGGACCACAGATACGCAGTATTTT. This gives the protein CASGLVQGGTTDTQYF. Full variable domain (rest looked up from reference TRBV12-5 and TRBJ2-3): DARVTQTPRHKVTEMGQEVTMRCQPILGHNTVFWYRQTMMQGLELLAYFRNRAPLDDSGMPKDRFSAEMPDATLATLKIQPSEPRDSAVYFCASGLVQGGTTDTQYFGPGTRLTVL.

The chain has TRBV6-1 and TRBJ2-3; D not certain. Germline V lookup: CDR1 MNHNS, CDR2 SASEGT. With 0 bases removed from V and 2 bases from J, the gap between germline ends came to 12 bases. This CDR3 region has 16 residues. The CDR3 protein is CASSEAQIHYTDTQYF. The CDR3 region has the DNA TGTGCCAGCAGTGAAGCGCAAATCCATTACACAGATACGCAGTATTTT.

This clonotype was found many times. The chain carries TRBV7-2 and TRBJ1-2; D ambiguous. The ends were cut back, 3 bases at V and 8 bases at J, with 10 bases in the middle. CDR1 SGHTA and CDR2 FQGNSA come from the germline V gene. CDR3 size: 12 residues. CDR3 residues: CASSLELRGYTF. The CDR3 nucleotides read TGTGCCAGCAGCTTGGAACTTCGGGGCTACACCTTC.

On this clonotype itself: The germline gene is not matched at one end of the junction; a read error may be the cause. The V and J genes are TRBV7-8 and TRBJ2-1; D is possibly TRBD2 (6 bases). This CDR3 is 15 amino acids long. Germline CDR1 reads SGHVS; CDR2 reads FQNEAQ. CDR3 loop: CASSSGLPEYNEQSF. CDR3 DNA: TGTGCCAGCAGCTCGGGACTCCCGGAGTACAATGAGCAGTCCTTC. Full variable domain (remainder filled in from reference TRBV7-8 and TRBJ2-1): GAGVSQSPRYKVAKRGQDVALRCDPISGHVSLFWYQQALGQGPEFLTYFQNEAQLDKSGLPSDRFFAERPEGSVSTLKIQRTQQEDSAVYLCASSSGLPEYNEQSFGPGTRLTVL.

This clonotype has just a few counts. The V and J genes are TRBV20-1 and TRBJ1-5, with D unresolved. This CDR3 region has 14 residues. Trimming shortened V by 5 bases and J by 0 bases, and 11 bases separated the two germline ends. Germline-derived CDR1 and CDR2 are DFQATT and SNEGSKA (reference sequence). The CDR3 DNA reads TGCAGTGCTCCCAGCGGGAATAGCAATCAGCCCCAGCATTTT. Translated: CSAPSGNSNQPQHF.

This chain uses TRBV5-4 with TRBJ1-3; D call uncertain. V lost 7 bases, J lost 0 bases, and 14 bases lay in between. The germline CDR1 and CDR2 sequences are SGHNT and YYREEE (reference sequence). The CDR3 loop spans 15 amino acids. Here the CDR3 DNA reads TGTGCCAGCCTACGCAGGCCCAACTCTGGAAACACCATATATTTT. This codes for CASLRRPNSGNTIYF.

The chain joins TRBV5-5 to TRBJ2-3; possible D gene TRBD2, 5 bases. The CDR3 sequence is 14 residues long. Trimming took 1 base from V and 6 from J, leaving 12 bases between them. Germline V gene lookup returns CDR1 SGHKS and CDR2 YYEKEE (reference sequence). The CDR3 DNA follows: TGTGCCAGCAGCTTGTGGGATAGCGAGGATACGCAGTATTTT. Protein sequence: CASSLWDSEDTQYF.

The rearrangement links TRBV7-2 to TRBJ2-5; 9 bases agree with TRBD2. There are 15 residues in the CDR3. CDR1 and CDR2 (germline): SGHTA, FQGNSA. The J segment lost 9 bases and the V segment lost 5 bases, leaving 13 bases of the junction unmatched. This CDR3 is CASSGGASGVLAQYF. DNA for the CDR3: TGTGCCAGCAGCGGGGGGGCTAGCGGGGTGTTGGCCCAGTACTTC.

The chain couples TRBV6-8 to TRBJ2-5, with 8 bases lining up with TRBD1. Germline CDR1 MNHGY, CDR2 SAAAGT. With V trimmed by 5 bases and J by 5 bases, 10 bases remained unmatched. This CDR3 spans 15 amino acids. CDR3 sequence: CASSTPDRVRETQYF. Written as DNA, the CDR3 is TGTGCCAGCAGTACGCCGGACAGGGTTCGGGAGACCCAGTACTTC.

Only a few counts were recorded for this clonotype. The chain has TRBV7-9 and TRBJ2-3; D gene ambiguous. The CDR3 length is 16 residues. Germline loops: CDR1 SEHNR, CDR2 FQNEAQ (reference sequence). The V gene lost 2 bases and the J gene lost 1 base, with 13 bases spanning the gap. CDR3 nucleotide sequence: TGTGCCAGCAGCTTATTTTGGCGGTACGGCACAGATACGCAGTATTTT. Protein sequence: CASSLFWRYGTDTQYF.

Many counts were recorded for this clonotype. The chain has TRBV12-3 or TRBV12-4 and TRBJ2-5, with a tentative D call TRBD1 (6 bases). CDR3 length: 13 residues. The germline V and J ends were trimmed by 6 bases and 6 bases, with 14 bases remaining between them. CDR3 region: CASRIDRTQTQYF. The CDR3 nucleotides are TGTGCCAGCAGAATCGACAGGACCCAGACCCAGTACTTC.

The chain couples TRBV2 to TRBJ2-7, with D unclear. The CDR3 length is 12 residues. Trimming left V 8 bases short and J 3 bases short, with 11 bases between. Germline V gives CDR1 SNHLY, CDR2 FYNNEI. The CDR3 reads CASELVGYEQYF. CDR3 nucleotide sequence: TGTGCCAGCGAGCTGGTAGGCTACGAGCAGTACTTC.

Worth noting for this clonotype: It is likely a read error: a sequence one base away is far more abundant. The genes are TRBV11-2 and TRBJ2-7; D is unclear. V gave up 2 bases and J gave up 4 bases, with 3 bases separating them. This CDR3 is 11 amino acids long. From germline, CDR1 is SGHAT and CDR2 FQNNGV. The CDR3 nucleotides are TGTGCCAGCAGCTTATGGTACGAGCAGTACTTC. It translates to CASSLWYEQYF. The full variable domain, its missing parts supplied by reference TRBV11-2 and TRBJ2-7, is EAGVAQSPRYKIIEKRQSVAFWCNPISGHATLYWYQQILGQGPKLLIQFQNNGVVDDSQLPKDRFSAERLKGVDSTLKIQPAKLEDSAVYLCASSLWYEQYFGPGTRLTVT.

This clonotype was seen a handful of times. This chain connects TRBV4-1 to TRBJ1-5; D may be TRBD1 (6 bases). CDR3 length: 17 amino acids. Germline V CDR1 and CDR2: MGHRA, YSYEKL. Deletions cut 3 bases from V and 4 bases from J, with 19 bases between. The DNA for the CDR3 is TGCGCCAGCAGCCACGGCTTTAGGGGGTCCCCTAATCAGCCCCAGCATTTT. Translated: CASSHGFRGSPNQPQHF.

This clonotype was seen only a few times. The rearrangement joins TRBV6-5 to TRBJ1-3, with no clear D. Germline CDR1 MNHEY, CDR2 SVGAGI. This CDR3 has 14 residues. Trimming removed 5 bases at V and 0 bases at J, with 8 bases between. Written as DNA, the CDR3 is TGTGCCAGCAGTACTCGAAGCTCTGGAAACACCATATATTTT. Protein: CASSTRSSGNTIYF.

Only a few counts were recorded for this clonotype. This rearrangement joins TRBV6-1 to TRBJ1-2; 7 bases align to TRBD1. The CDR3 covers 13 residues. The germline CDR1 and CDR2 sequences are MNHNS and SASEGT. Germline trimming cut 8 bases from V and 2 bases from J; bases unmatched to any gene: 5. The CDR3 protein is CASSGQPNYGYTF. The CDR3 DNA is TGTGCCAGCTCGGGACAGCCAAACTATGGCTACACCTTC.

The chain combines TRBV28 with TRBJ2-3; D remains unclear. Between the trimmed V and J ends, which lost 3 bases and 14 bases, there was a span of 12 bases. This CDR3 has 11 amino acids. Germline-derived CDR1 and CDR2 are MDHEN and SYDVKM. DNA for the CDR3: TGTGCCAGCAGTTTCCTCGGGTTTCCGTATTTT. This encodes CASSFLGFPYF.

The chain couples TRBV7-2 to TRBJ1-6; unclear D gene. Trimming took off 5 bases at V and 0 bases at J, with 11 bases between the two ends. This CDR3 contains 16 residues. Per germline, CDR1 SGHTA and CDR2 FQGNSA. In DNA, the CDR3 is TGTGCCAGCAGCGCGCGAATCAGCTCCTATAATTCACCCCTCCACTTT. It encodes CASSARISSYNSPLHF.

V gene TRBV7-2 combines with J gene TRBJ1-6, with D hard to call. The V end was cut by 5 bases, the J end by 9 bases, with 14 bases between. CDR1 SGHTA and CDR2 FQGNSA come from the germline V gene. The CDR3 runs to 14 residues. Here the CDR3 reads CASSPGIRASPLHF. The DNA for the CDR3 is TGTGCCAGCAGCCCGGGAATTAGAGCTTCACCCCTCCACTTT.

Only a few counts were recorded for this clonotype. This chain joins TRBV7-2 and TRBJ2-7; D is possibly TRBD1 (5 bases). The germline gives CDR1 SGHTA, CDR2 FQGNSA. V was clipped by 1 base and J by 2 bases, with 6 bases between them. CDR3 length: 13 residues. The CDR3 region is CASSLVGPYEQYF. The CDR3 region has the DNA TGTGCCAGCAGCTTAGTGGGGCCCTACGAGCAGTACTTC.

The V call is TRBV14, the J call TRBJ2-3; 8 bases align to TRBD1. This CDR3 is built from 12 residues. In germline, CDR1 is SGHDN, CDR2 FVKESK. V shed 4 bases, J shed 15 bases, and the junction held 9 bases outside the gene matches. CDR3 region: CASSPSWDRPYF. CDR3 sequence (DNA): TGTGCCAGCAGCCCCTCTTGGGACAGGCCTTATTTT.

The chain uses TRBV12-3 or TRBV12-4 and TRBJ1-5; D not certain. CDR3 length equals 14 residues. The V end was cut by 6 bases, the J end by 7 bases, with 16 bases between. The CDR3 nucleotides read TGTGCCAGCAGCACCAGGATGGAAGGACAGCCCCAGCATTTT. It codes for CASSTRMEGQPQHF.

Regarding this clonotype: Since a much larger clone is just one base distant, this may be a read error. The genes are TRBV7-9 and TRBJ1-1, with D maybe TRBD1 (5 bases). Deletions cut 5 bases from V and 0 bases from J, with 10 bases between. The CDR3 length is 14 residues. CDR1 SEHNR and CDR2 FQNEAQ come from the germline V gene (reference sequence). The CDR3 loop reads CASSPPTVNTEAFF. The CDR3 DNA sequence: TGTGCCAGCAGCCCGCCGACAGTGAACACTGAAGCTTTCTTT.

J is TRBJ2-7 and V is TRBV7-2, with D maybe TRBD2 (6 bases). V lost 5 bases to trimming and J lost 4 bases, with 12 bases between them. The CDR3 has 13 amino acids. Germline values: CDR1 SGHTA, CDR2 FQGNSA. DNA for the CDR3: TGTGCCAGCAGCCCGGAGGGCAGGTACGAGCAGTACTTC. Residues: CASSPEGRYEQYF.

V is TRBV11-2 and J is TRBJ2-1; D is uncertain. Trimming stripped 1 base from V and 4 bases from J, with 14 bases between. This CDR3 spans 16 amino acids. Germline V gene lookup returns CDR1 SGHAT and CDR2 FQNNGV. CDR3 amino acids: CASSLAFRKTYNEQFF. CDR3 nucleotides: TGTGCCAGCAGCTTAGCTTTTAGGAAGACGTACAATGAGCAGTTCTTC.